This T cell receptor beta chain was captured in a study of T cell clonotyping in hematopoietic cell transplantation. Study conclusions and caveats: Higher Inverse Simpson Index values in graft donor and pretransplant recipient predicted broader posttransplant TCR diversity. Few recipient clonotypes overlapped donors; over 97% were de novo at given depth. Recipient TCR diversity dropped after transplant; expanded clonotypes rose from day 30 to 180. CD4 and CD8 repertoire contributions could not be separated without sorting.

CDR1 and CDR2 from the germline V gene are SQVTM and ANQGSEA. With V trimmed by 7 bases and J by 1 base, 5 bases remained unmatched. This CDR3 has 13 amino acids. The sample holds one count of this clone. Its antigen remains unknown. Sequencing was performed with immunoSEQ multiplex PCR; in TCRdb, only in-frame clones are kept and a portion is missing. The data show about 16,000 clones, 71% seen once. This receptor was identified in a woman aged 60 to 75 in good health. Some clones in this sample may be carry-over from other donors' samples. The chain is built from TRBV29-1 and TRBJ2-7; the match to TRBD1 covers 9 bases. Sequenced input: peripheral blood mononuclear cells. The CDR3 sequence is CSATGGTSYEQYF. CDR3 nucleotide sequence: TGCAGCGCCACAGGGGGCACGTCCTACGAGCAGTACTTC.